Presented here are 25 T cell receptor beta chains from one specimen sequenced in a study of T-cell reconstitution after alpha-beta-depleted transplantation in children. Unique molecular identifiers were incorporated when the TCRbeta library was constructed. Each CDR3 protein is one row after TCRdb ran MiXCR on the PCR reads. Among approximately 350,000 distinct CDR3 sequences, 15% to 20% were seen once, and the ten largest hold about 41%. The source material was PBMCs, mostly from graft donor cells, sampled 360 days after TCRalphabeta/CD19-depleted stem cell transplant. The receptors derive from a male patient aged 2-15 years who had a stem cell transplant for acute lymphoblastic leukemia, so the T cells may come from the graft donor.

The V gene is TRBV4-2, the J gene TRBJ2-3; 13 nucleotides align to TRBD2. CDR3 size: 16 residues. J was trimmed by 4 bases and V by 3 bases; bases with no gene match: 4. The V gene's germline CDR1 is LGHNA and CDR2 YNFKEQ. This chain's CDR3 is CASSHQLAGGPDTQYF. DNA for the CDR3: TGTGCCAGCAGCCACCAACTAGCGGGAGGGCCAGATACGCAGTATTTT.

This clonotype turned up a few times. The V gene is TRBV12-3 or TRBV12-4, the J gene TRBJ2-7; D is perhaps TRBD1 (6 bases). This CDR3 is 14 amino acids long. Trimming cost V 5 bases and J 3 bases, with 14 bases left between them. The CDR3 DNA is TGTGCCAGCAGTCCCAGGGCAGGGGTCTACGAGCAGTACTTC. Translated, it gives CASSPRAGVYEQYF.

This clonotype has ten or more counts. The chain employs TRBV28 and TRBJ2-1; no clear D gene. CDR3 length: 11 residues. The germline V gene has CDR1 MDHEN and CDR2 SYDVKM. Trimming removed 4 bases at V and 4 bases at J, with 2 bases between. CDR3 protein: CASSWYNEQFF. The CDR3 bases are TGTGCCAGCAGTTGGTACAATGAGCAGTTCTTC.

This clonotype was picked up many times. The chain is built from TRBV28 and TRBJ2-1, with a tentative D call TRBD2 (6 bases). The CDR3 covers 17 residues. Germline-derived CDR1 and CDR2 are MDHEN and SYDVKM. V was pared by 1 base and J by 6 bases, with 19 bases between. The CDR3 here is CASSLLMGGGLVNEQFF. CDR3 sequence (DNA): TGTGCCAGCAGTTTATTAATGGGGGGTGGGCTCGTCAATGAGCAGTTCTTC.

The chain joins TRBV2 to TRBJ1-4, with D perhaps TRBD1 (6 bases). Germline assignment: CDR1 SNHLY and CDR2 FYNNEI. V dropped 2 bases and J dropped 5 bases, with 9 bases sitting between them. This CDR3 has 14 amino acids. CDR3 DNA sequence: TGTGCCAGCAGTGAACCGACAGGAAATGAAAAACTGTTTTTT. Residues: CASSEPTGNEKLFF.

The chain has TRBV4-3 and TRBJ2-1, with D tentatively TRBD2 (5 bases). V lost 0 bases to trimming and J lost 2 bases, with 14 bases between them. The length of the CDR3 is 17 residues. The V gene's germline CDR1 is LGHNA and CDR2 YSLEER. This CDR3 reads CASSQDWEWEPYNEQFF. In nucleotides, the CDR3 is TGCGCCAGCAGCCAAGATTGGGAGTGGGAACCCTACAATGAGCAGTTCTTC.

This clonotype was picked up many times. The chain has TRBV4-1 and TRBJ1-6; D perhaps matches TRBD1 (6 bases). Trimming took 5 bases from V and 7 from J, leaving 15 bases between them. Germline V gene lookup returns CDR1 MGHRA and CDR2 YSYEKL. This CDR3 comprises 15 residues. The CDR3 loop reads CASSYEDSSNSPLHF. The CDR3 DNA sequence: TGCGCCAGCAGCTATGAGGACAGCTCGAATTCACCCCTCCACTTT.

This clonotype has just a few counts. The chain is built from TRBV28 and TRBJ2-5, with D possibly being TRBD1 or TRBD2 (6 bases each). The V end was cut by 6 bases, the J end by 7 bases, with 21 bases between. Germline V gives CDR1 MDHEN, CDR2 SYDVKM. The CDR3 contains 15 residues. The CDR3 region is CASSRVRGLGATQYF. In DNA, the CDR3 is TGTGCCAGCAGCAGGGTTCGGGGGCTCGGTGCGACCCAGTACTTC.

In this sample, this clonotype turned up a few times. This chain joins TRBV27 and TRBJ2-3; a weak D match, TRBD2 (6 bases). The CDR3 loop spans 17 amino acids. CDR1 is MNHEY, CDR2 SMNVEV, per germline (reference sequence). V dropped 3 bases and J dropped 2 bases, with 18 bases sitting between them. The CDR3 DNA sequence: TGTGCCAGCAGTTTCCCCGGAGGGCCTTTTTTCACAGATACGCAGTATTTT. This translates into CASSFPGGPFFTDTQYF.

The genes are TRBV12-3 or TRBV12-4 and TRBJ2-1, with 7 bases matching TRBD2. This CDR3 is 13 amino acids long. V was clipped by 5 bases and J by 5 bases; unmatched bases: 3. DNA of the CDR3: TGTGCCAGCAGTATCGGGGGGAACAATGAGCAGTTCTTC. Translating gives CASSIGGNNEQFF.

This clonotype was seen many times. This CDR3 is CASSSGQVGLYEQYF. In DNA form, the CDR3 reads TGTGCCAGCAGTTCGGGACAGGTGGGCCTCTACGAGCAGTACTTC. The chain combines TRBV6-6 with TRBJ2-7; 8 bases are shared with TRBD1. Germline V gene lookup returns CDR1 MNHNY and CDR2 SVGAGI (reference sequence). The CDR3 contains 15 residues. The trim removed 4 bases at V and 3 bases at J, leaving 8 bases unmatched.

This clonotype was seen at least ten times. V gene TRBV12-3 or TRBV12-4 combines with J gene TRBJ2-3; no definite D call. This CDR3 has 15 residues. V dropped 4 bases and J dropped 2 bases, with 13 bases sitting between them. CDR3 DNA: TGTGCCAGCAGTTCGTCTCTCTTACCCACAGATACGCAGTATTTT. Protein: CASSSSLLPTDTQYF.

This clonotype was picked up a small number of times. The chain recombines TRBV20-1 with TRBJ2-7; no clear D gene. The CDR3 is 11 amino acids. CDR1 is DFQATT, CDR2 SNEGSKA, per germline (reference sequence). The V end lost 2 bases, the J end lost 3 bases, and 5 bases lay between the germline ends. The CDR3 loop reads CSARNRYEQYF. CDR3 nucleotides: TGCAGTGCTAGAAACCGCTACGAGCAGTACTTC.

This clonotype came up a few times. V and J are TRBV19 and TRBJ2-5, with 9 positions matching TRBD1. The CDR3 contains 17 residues. Germline assignment: CDR1 LNHDA and CDR2 SQIVND (reference sequence). V was clipped by 6 bases and J by 2 bases; unmatched bases: 13. CDR3 sequence (DNA): TGTGCCAGTAGCCCCGGGACAGGGTTAGGGTGGCAAGAGACCCAGTACTTC. It codes for CASSPGTGLGWQETQYF.

Only a few counts were recorded for this clonotype. This chain joins TRBV10-3 and TRBJ2-7; the match to TRBD1 covers 7 bases. Germline lookup yields CDR1 ENHRY and CDR2 SYGVKD. After removal of 10 bases from V and 2 bases from J, the junction contained 5 bases not matched to a gene. The CDR3 sequence is 12 residues long. The CDR3 bases are TGTGCCACACAGGGGACCCCCTACGAGCAGTACTTC. Translation gives CATQGTPYEQYF.

This clonotype showed up just a few times. The chain couples TRBV7-3 to TRBJ2-3; TRBD2 agrees at 8 bases. The CDR3 loop spans 16 amino acids. Losses at the gene ends were 5 bases for V and 4 bases for J; bases not matched to a gene: 11. From germline, CDR1 is SGHTA and CDR2 FQGTGA. CDR3 residues: CASSPLDGRGADTQYF. The CDR3 region has the DNA TGTGCCAGCAGCCCGTTGGACGGGAGGGGGGCAGATACGCAGTATTTT.

This chain uses TRBV28 with TRBJ2-1; 8 nucleotides agree with TRBD1. V shed 3 bases and J 2 bases; nucleotides not matched to a gene: 6. The CDR3 consists of 16 residues. Germline V gives CDR1 MDHEN, CDR2 SYDVKM. The CDR3 DNA follows: TGTGCCAGCAGTTTCGCCCGGACAGGGCCCTACAATGAGCAGTTCTTC. It yields the protein CASSFARTGPYNEQFF.

The chain employs TRBV20-1 and TRBJ2-1; 10 positions agree with TRBD2. The CDR3 is 17 residues long. Germline CDR1 reads DFQATT; CDR2 reads SNEGSKA (reference sequence). V shed 1 base and J 3 bases; nucleotides not matched to a gene: 9. CDR3 nucleotides: TGCAGTGCTAGAGCCTCCAAAGCGGGGGGGTACTACAATGAGCAGTTCTTC. Its protein product is CSARASKAGGYYNEQFF.

This clonotype was observed a handful of times. The CDR3 protein is CAAGAGELFF. The CDR3 nucleotides are TGTGCTGCCGGGGCCGGGGAGCTGTTTTTT. The V call is TRBV28, the J call TRBJ2-2, with D perhaps TRBD2 (5 bases). Germline CDR1 and CDR2: MDHEN and SYDVKM. The CDR3 runs to 10 residues.

This rearrangement joins TRBV4-3 to TRBJ2-7; maybe TRBD1 (6 bases). Germline CDR1 LGHNA, CDR2 YSLEER. The ends were cut back, 4 bases at V and 4 bases at J, with 11 bases in the middle. This CDR3 comprises 13 residues. CDR3: CASSRSQGYEQYF. The CDR3 DNA is TGCGCCAGCAGCCGATCACAGGGATACGAGCAGTACTTC.

The chain combines TRBV5-1 with TRBJ1-4; D is possibly TRBD1 (6 bases). CDR3 length: 15 amino acids. The V end was cut by 4 bases, the J end by 7 bases, with 17 bases between. Germline V gene data show CDR1 as SGHRS and CDR2 as YFSETQ. CDR3 protein: CASSGWDTRTEKLFF. CDR3 in DNA: TGCGCCAGCAGCGGATGGGACACGCGTACTGAAAAACTGTTTTTT.

This clonotype has only one observation. Possible read error: a much larger clone is one base away. This chain uses TRBV12-3 or TRBV12-4 with TRBJ2-5, with 10 bases identical to TRBD1. J gave up 2 bases and V 6 bases, and 6 bases lay outside the gene matches. CDR3 length equals 15 residues. DNA for the CDR3: TGTGCCAGCAGCTGGGACAGGGGTGGGCAAGAGACCCAGTACTTC. Its translation is CASSWDRGGQETQYF.

Only a few counts were recorded for this clonotype. The chain is built from TRBV5-1 and TRBJ2-7; 9 nucleotides line up with TRBD1. Looked up from germline, CDR1 is SGHRS and CDR2 is YFSETQ. The trim removed 4 bases at V and 0 bases at J, leaving 17 bases unmatched. There are 19 residues in the CDR3. The CDR3 sequence is CASSPRVRGQGQGSYEQYF. The CDR3 nucleotides are TGCGCCAGCAGCCCTAGGGTACGGGGACAGGGTCAGGGCTCCTACGAGCAGTACTTC.

The chain couples TRBV5-1 to TRBJ1-1, with D perhaps matching TRBD1 (5 bases). The CDR3 totals 13 residues. CDR1 SGHRS and CDR2 YFSETQ come from the germline V gene. The V gene lost 5 bases and the J gene lost 5 bases, with 13 bases spanning the gap. CDR3 loop: CASRERGTTEAFF. CDR3 in DNA: TGCGCCAGCAGGGAACGGGGGACTACTGAAGCTTTCTTT.

As regards this clonotype: One base away lies a much larger clone, so this may be a sequencing read error. The chain combines TRBV6-2 or TRBV6-3 with TRBJ2-1; possible D gene TRBD2, 5 bases. Per the germline V gene, CDR1 is MNHEY and CDR2 is SVGEGT. Trimming stripped 4 bases from V and 10 bases from J, with 8 bases between. The length of the CDR3 is 11 residues. CDR3 DNA: TGTGCCAGCAGTTTTCCGGGGGAGCAGTTCTTC. Translating gives CASSFPGEQFF.